The next 25 T cell receptor beta chains were all read from a single sample in a study of blood T cell repertoires in COVID-19. TCRdb keeps only in-frame clones here, not all; method: immunoSEQ multiplex PCR. The data contain about 190,000 clones, 85% to 90% of them singletons. The material sequenced was peripheral blood. The receptors derive from a man over 45 with acute or convalescent COVID-19.

This clone showed up just once. The CDR3 spells CSAGLQGINLNTEAFF. The DNA for the CDR3 is TGCAGCGCGGGACTACAGGGCATAAACTTGAACACTGAAGCTTTCTTT. The V gene is TRBV29-1, the J gene TRBJ1-1; tentatively, D is TRBD1 (6 bases). The CDR3 has 16 residues. Germline CDR1 reads SQVTM; CDR2 reads ANQGSEA. V lost 7 bases and J lost 0, with 21 bases in between.

This rearrangement joins TRBV3-1 (or the pseudogene TRBV3-2) to TRBJ2-1; 9 nucleotides agree with TRBD2. V shed 0 bases, J shed 8 bases, and the junction held 11 bases outside the gene matches. Germline CDR1 reads LGHDT; CDR2 reads YNNKEL (reference sequence). CDR3 size: 17 residues. The CDR3 reads CASSQEGRGRATDEQFF. For the CDR3, the DNA is TGTGCCAGCAGCCAAGAAGGTCGCGGGAGGGCCACGGATGAGCAGTTCTTC.

The J gene is TRBJ2-2, the V gene TRBV5-1, with 7 bases matching TRBD2. The CDR3 length is 16 residues. After removal of 1 base from V and 5 bases from J, the junction contained 8 bases not matched to a gene. CDR1 SGHRS and CDR2 YFSETQ come from the germline V gene. The CDR3 coding sequence is TGCGCCAGCAGCTTGTTTCCGGGAGGCGGAACCGGGGAGCTGTTTTTT. Its protein product is CASSLFPGGGTGELFF.

The gene calls are TRBV6-5 and TRBJ1-1; 7 bases line up with TRBD1. After removal of 7 bases from V and 1 base from J, the junction contained 3 bases not matched to a gene. Looked up from germline, CDR1 is MNHEY and CDR2 is SVGAGI. This CDR3 is 13 amino acids long. CDR3 nucleotide sequence: TGTGCCAGCATGTCAGGGGGGAACACTGAAGCTTTCTTT. Residues: CASMSGGNTEAFF.

This chain connects TRBV29-1 to TRBJ2-2, with 7 positions matching TRBD1. CDR1 is SQVTM and CDR2 is ANQGSEA in the germline V gene. Unmatched junction bases numbered 1, after V lost 6 bases and J lost 0 bases. The CDR3 consists of 13 residues. The CDR3 nucleotides read TGCAGCGTGGGGACAGCGAACACCGGGGAGCTGTTTTTT. Translating it yields CSVGTANTGELFF.

This clone came up once. CDR3 DNA sequence: TGTGCCAGCAACACTGGGACTAGCGGGTACAATGAGCAGTTCTTC. Amino acids: CASNTGTSGYNEQFF. The V and J genes are TRBV7-9 and TRBJ2-1; TRBD2 matches at 12 bases. The CDR3 is 15 amino acids. With V trimmed by 7 bases and J by 4 bases, 5 bases remained unmatched. Germline V gene data show CDR1 as SEHNR and CDR2 as FQNEAQ (reference sequence).

The rearrangement links TRBV29-1 to TRBJ2-5, with a weak D call TRBD2 (5 bases). Trimming pared 6 bases from V and 4 bases from J, leaving 21 bases between. Germline CDR1 is SQVTM and CDR2 is ANQGSEA. The CDR3 runs 15 residues. The CDR3 DNA reads as TGCAGCGTCGATGACGCGAGGGAGATGGGAGAGACCCAGTACTTC. Amino acid sequence: CSVDDAREMGETQYF.

The chain joins TRBV29-1 to TRBJ1-2; maybe TRBD1 (5 bases). The CDR3 loop spans 12 amino acids. Germline lookup yields CDR1 SQVTM and CDR2 ANQGSEA. CDR3 nucleotide sequence: TGCACCACTCGGGGAGGGGAGGATGGCTACACCTTC. Its protein is CTTRGGEDGYTF.

The chain couples TRBV4-2 to TRBJ2-7, with D perhaps TRBD1 (8 bases). Trimming cost V 4 bases and J 6 bases, with 19 bases left between them. CDR3 length: 15 amino acids. The germline gives CDR1 LGHNA, CDR2 YNFKEQ. The CDR3 spells CASSRSTGGAGEQYF. DNA for the CDR3: TGTGCCAGCAGCCGTTCCACAGGGGGGGCGGGCGAGCAGTACTTC.

The chain carries TRBV30 and TRBJ2-3; D is unresolved. V was pared by 0 bases and J by 0 bases, with 7 bases between. Germline V CDR1 and CDR2: GTSNPN, SVGIG (reference sequence). This CDR3 region has 14 residues. CDR3 in amino acids: CAWSVLGSTDTQYF. CDR3 sequence (DNA): TGTGCCTGGAGTGTCTTGGGCAGCACAGATACGCAGTATTTT.

V and J are TRBV5-4 and TRBJ2-3, with 10 bases that match TRBD2. CDR1 SGHNT and CDR2 YYREEE come from the germline V gene (reference sequence). V shed 4 bases, J shed 6 bases, and the junction held 8 bases outside the gene matches. This CDR3 contains 15 residues. The CDR3 bases are TGTGCCAGCAGCACCAGCGGGAGGGCCGACGATACGCAGTATTTT. Encoded protein: CASSTSGRADDTQYF.

This clone appeared a single time. CDR3 nucleotide sequence: TGTGCCAGCAGCCTCTTCCAGGTTGCTTACGGCGGGGAGCTGTTTTTT. This encodes CASSLFQVAYGGELFF. V is TRBV7-9 and J is TRBJ2-2; no definite D call. Germline V gives CDR1 SEHNR, CDR2 FQNEAQ (reference sequence). The length of the CDR3 is 16 residues. Trimming took 5 bases from V and 7 from J, leaving 20 bases between them.

This chain links TRBV5-6 with TRBJ1-1; D is ambiguous. Looked up from germline, CDR1 is SGHDT and CDR2 is YYEEEE. The CDR3 contains 14 residues. V was pared by 0 bases and J by 7 bases, with 13 bases between. The CDR3 loop is CASSLGRPAGEAFF. Here the CDR3 DNA reads TGTGCCAGCAGCTTGGGCCGACCGGCGGGTGAAGCTTTCTTT.

This clone was seen only once. The V gene is TRBV19, the J gene TRBJ2-5; D may be TRBD1 (7 bases). Per germline, CDR1 LNHDA and CDR2 SQIVND (reference sequence). Trimming removed 5 bases from V and 5 bases from J, with 21 bases in between. The CDR3 runs 16 residues. CDR3 in amino acids: CASSARGAAGFETQYF. CDR3 nucleotide sequence: TGTGCCAGTAGTGCCAGGGGGGCGGCGGGGTTCGAGACCCAGTACTTC.

The chain employs TRBV9 and TRBJ2-3; 7 bases map to TRBD2. Germline lookup yields CDR1 SGDLS and CDR2 YYNGEE. After removal of 4 bases from V and 8 bases from J, the junction contained 7 bases not matched to a gene. The CDR3 covers 13 residues. CDR3 bases: TGTGCCAGCAGCCCCGGGACTACCGGTACGCAGTATTTT. Protein sequence: CASSPGTTGTQYF.

The chain combines TRBV4-1 with TRBJ1-3; D gene ambiguous. The CDR3 spans 17 residues. Per the germline V gene, CDR1 is MGHRA and CDR2 is YSYEKL. Trimming stripped 4 bases from V and 0 bases from J, with 16 bases between. CDR3 protein: CASSLSWTGSSGNTIYF. The CDR3 DNA reads as TGCGCCAGCAGCCTATCCTGGACGGGAAGCTCTGGAAACACCATATATTTT.

The chain recombines TRBV11-2 with TRBJ2-2, with D tentatively TRBD1 (5 bases). This CDR3 region has 16 residues. V dropped 0 bases and J dropped 1 base, with 9 bases sitting between them. Germline values: CDR1 SGHAT, CDR2 FQNNGV. The CDR3: CASSLDRVGNTGELFF. CDR3 DNA: TGTGCCAGCAGCTTAGACAGGGTGGGGAACACCGGGGAGCTGTTTTTT.

This clone was counted once. The rearrangement links TRBV12-5 to TRBJ2-2; D unresolved. Per the germline V gene, CDR1 is LGHNT and CDR2 is FRNRAP. The V end was cut by 6 bases, the J end by 4 bases, with 9 bases between. The length of the CDR3 is 13 residues. CDR3: CASGGGVTGELFF. CDR3 DNA sequence: TGTGCTAGTGGCGGCGGTGTCACCGGGGAGCTGTTTTTT.

In regard to this clone: This same CDR3 is encoded by further DNA sequences in the sample. This rearrangement joins TRBV5-1 to TRBJ1-5; no definite D call. V lost 0 bases and J 5 bases, leaving 6 bases between the germline ends. This CDR3 is built from 13 residues. CDR1 and CDR2 from the germline V gene are SGHRS and YFSETQ. CDR3 protein: CASSLGGDQPQHF. The CDR3 nucleotides are TGCGCCAGCAGCTTGGGCGGCGATCAGCCCCAGCATTTT.

This clone was seen a handful of times. The chain joins TRBV29-1 to TRBJ2-3, with D possibly being TRBD1 (6 bases). The V gene lost 4 bases and the J gene lost 6 bases, with 14 bases spanning the gap. The CDR3 contains 13 residues. The germline gives CDR1 SQVTM, CDR2 ANQGSEA. The CDR3 here is CSVGQGQRDTQYF. The DNA for the CDR3 is TGCAGCGTTGGTCAGGGGCAGCGGGATACGCAGTATTTT.

This rearrangement joins TRBV7-6 to TRBJ2-3, with a possible D match to TRBD2 (6 bases). Germline assignment: CDR1 SGHVS and CDR2 FNYEAQ. Trimming removed 5 bases at V and 2 bases at J, with 11 bases between. The CDR3 runs to 14 residues. CDR3 in amino acids: CASSQGGNTDTQYF. DNA for the CDR3: TGTGCCAGCAGCCAAGGAGGGAACACAGATACGCAGTATTTT.

The chain combines TRBV18 with TRBJ2-3; no clear D. The CDR3 runs to 14 residues. Trimming removed 4 bases at V and 2 bases at J, with 10 bases between. Germline lookup yields CDR1 KGHSH and CDR2 LQKENI. This chain's CDR3 is CASSRTKATDTQYF. In DNA form, the CDR3 reads TGTGCCAGCTCACGCACTAAGGCCACAGATACGCAGTATTTT.

J is TRBJ2-2 and V is TRBV10-3; 12 bases agree with TRBD1. Germline V gene lookup returns CDR1 ENHRY and CDR2 SYGVKD. Unmatched junction bases numbered 2, after V lost 6 bases and J lost 6 bases. The CDR3 spans 14 residues. CDR3 in DNA: TGTGCCATCAGGGGGACAGGGGGCTCCGGGGAGCTGTTTTTT. This sequence encodes CAIRGTGGSGELFF.

This clone has only one observation. This sequence joins TRBV7-9 and TRBJ1-6; 7 bases line up with TRBD1. Germline-derived CDR1 and CDR2 are SEHNR and FQNEAQ (reference sequence). This CDR3 is 14 amino acids long. V lost 5 bases, J lost 5 bases, and 3 bases stayed unmatched. The CDR3 DNA sequence: TGTGCCAGCAGCCGAGACAGGGATAATTCACCCCTCCACTTT. The encoded protein is CASSRDRDNSPLHF.

The chain combines TRBV6-1 with TRBJ1-1, with TRBD1 identical over 7 bases. J lost 4 bases, V lost 2 bases, and 10 bases had no gene match. The CDR3 loop spans 16 amino acids. Looked up from germline, CDR1 is MNHNS and CDR2 is SASEGT. CDR3 loop: CASSEIQTGRATEAFF. CDR3 DNA sequence: TGTGCCAGCAGTGAAATCCAGACAGGGCGGGCCACTGAAGCTTTCTTT.